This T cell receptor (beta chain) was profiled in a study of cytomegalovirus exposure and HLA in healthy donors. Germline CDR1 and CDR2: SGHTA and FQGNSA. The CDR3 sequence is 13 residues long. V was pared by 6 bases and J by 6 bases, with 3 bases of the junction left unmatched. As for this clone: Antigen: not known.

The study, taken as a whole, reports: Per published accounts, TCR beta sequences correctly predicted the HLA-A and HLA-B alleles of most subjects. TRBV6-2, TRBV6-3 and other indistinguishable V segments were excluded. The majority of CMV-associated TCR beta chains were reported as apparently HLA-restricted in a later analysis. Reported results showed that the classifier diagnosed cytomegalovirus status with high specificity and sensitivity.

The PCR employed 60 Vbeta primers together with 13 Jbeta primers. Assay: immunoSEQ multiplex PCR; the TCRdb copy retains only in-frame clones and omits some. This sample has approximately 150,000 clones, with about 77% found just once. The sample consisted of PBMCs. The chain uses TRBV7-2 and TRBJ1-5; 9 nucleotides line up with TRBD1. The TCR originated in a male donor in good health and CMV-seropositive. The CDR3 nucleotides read TGTGCCAGCAGTCGGACAGGGGCTCAGCCCCAGCATTTT. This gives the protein CASSRTGAQPQHF.